Sequencing of this TCR beta chain was carried out in a study of Ad26.COV2.S vaccination and SARS-CoV-2 variants. This clone was counted a few times. Its matching antigen is unknown. Specified treatment: 15 to 20 received Ad26.COV2.S at low or high dose, single or two shots; several received placebo; per-sample allocation not given. The investigators took samples on day 63 after the first vaccine or placebo injection. V lost 7 bases and J lost 5, with 9 bases in between. The germline V gene has CDR1 SQVTM and CDR2 ANQGSEA. The CDR3 is made up of 11 amino acids. This table comes from immunoSEQ multiplex PCR, and its TCRdb copy is limited to in-frame clones, with some not included. The data hold 240,000 or so clones, with approximately 88% observed a single time. Findings of the study overall: It is possible that the TCR breadth and depth analyses underestimated the total T cell responses.

The sample was peripheral blood, taken in a trial of Ad26.COV2.S vaccine versus placebo. This sequence was found in a person between 18 and 65 years old who received the Ad26.COV2.S COVID-19 vaccine or a placebo. J is TRBJ2-1 and V is TRBV29-1, with D hard to call. The DNA of the CDR3 is TGCAGCGGTCGCCTGGACAATGAGCAGTTCTTC. Translated: CSGRLDNEQFF.